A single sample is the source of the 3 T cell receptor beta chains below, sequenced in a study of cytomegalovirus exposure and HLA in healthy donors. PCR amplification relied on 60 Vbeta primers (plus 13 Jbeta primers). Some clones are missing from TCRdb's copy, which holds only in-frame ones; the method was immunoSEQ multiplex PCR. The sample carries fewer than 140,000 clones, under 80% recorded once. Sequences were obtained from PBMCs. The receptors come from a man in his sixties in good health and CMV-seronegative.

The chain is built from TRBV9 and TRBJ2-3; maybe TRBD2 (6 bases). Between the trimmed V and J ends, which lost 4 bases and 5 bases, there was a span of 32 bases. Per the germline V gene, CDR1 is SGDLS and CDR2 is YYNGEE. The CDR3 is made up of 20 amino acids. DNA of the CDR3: TGTGCCAGCAGCCTAAGCCGGGACTCACGTCGGGTTCCCAATAGAGATACGCAGTATTTT. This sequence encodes CASSLSRDSRRVPNRDTQYF.

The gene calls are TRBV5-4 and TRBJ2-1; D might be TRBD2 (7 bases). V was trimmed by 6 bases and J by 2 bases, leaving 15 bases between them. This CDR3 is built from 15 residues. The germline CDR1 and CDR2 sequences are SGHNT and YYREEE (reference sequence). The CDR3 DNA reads TGTGCCAGCACCGGAACGGGGGGCACCTACAATGAGCAGTTCTTC. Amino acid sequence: CASTGTGGTYNEQFF.

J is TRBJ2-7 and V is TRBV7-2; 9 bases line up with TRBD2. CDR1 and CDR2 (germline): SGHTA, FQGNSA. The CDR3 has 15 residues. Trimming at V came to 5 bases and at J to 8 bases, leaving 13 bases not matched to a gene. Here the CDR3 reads CASSLGGGGALKQYF. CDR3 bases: TGTGCCAGCAGCCTCGGGGGCGGGGGGGCGCTGAAGCAGTACTTC.